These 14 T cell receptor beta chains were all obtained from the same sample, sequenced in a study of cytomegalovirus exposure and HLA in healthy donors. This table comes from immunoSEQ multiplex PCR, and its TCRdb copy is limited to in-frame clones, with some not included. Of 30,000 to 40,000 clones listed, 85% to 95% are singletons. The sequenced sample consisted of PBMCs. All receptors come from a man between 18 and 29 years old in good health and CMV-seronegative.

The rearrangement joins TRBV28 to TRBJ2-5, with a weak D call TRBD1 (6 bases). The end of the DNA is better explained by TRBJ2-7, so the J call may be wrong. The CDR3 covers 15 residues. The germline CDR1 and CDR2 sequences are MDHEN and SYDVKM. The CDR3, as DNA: TGTGCCAGCAGCCGGGCCGGGGACAAGGCCTACGAGCAGTACTTC. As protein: CASSRAGDKAYEQYF.

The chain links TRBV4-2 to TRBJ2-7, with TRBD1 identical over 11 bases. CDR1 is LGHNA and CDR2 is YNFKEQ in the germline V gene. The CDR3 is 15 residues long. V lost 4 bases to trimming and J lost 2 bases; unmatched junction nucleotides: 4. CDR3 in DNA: TGTGCCAGCAGCCCCCGGACAGGGGGCGCCTACGAGCAGTACTTC. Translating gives CASSPRTGGAYEQYF.

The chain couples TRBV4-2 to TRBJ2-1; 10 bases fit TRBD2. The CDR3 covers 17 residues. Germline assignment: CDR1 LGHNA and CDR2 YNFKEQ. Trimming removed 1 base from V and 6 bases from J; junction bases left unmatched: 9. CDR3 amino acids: CASSQGRAGGPSNEQFF. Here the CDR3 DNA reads TGTGCCAGCAGCCAAGGCCGAGCGGGAGGGCCTAGCAATGAGCAGTTCTTC.

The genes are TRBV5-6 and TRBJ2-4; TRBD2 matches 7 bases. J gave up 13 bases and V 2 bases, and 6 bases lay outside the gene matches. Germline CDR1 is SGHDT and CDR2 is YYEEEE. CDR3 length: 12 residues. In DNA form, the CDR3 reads TGTGCCAGCAGCTTAAAAAGGGAGGGGCAGTACTTC. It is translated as CASSLKREGQYF.

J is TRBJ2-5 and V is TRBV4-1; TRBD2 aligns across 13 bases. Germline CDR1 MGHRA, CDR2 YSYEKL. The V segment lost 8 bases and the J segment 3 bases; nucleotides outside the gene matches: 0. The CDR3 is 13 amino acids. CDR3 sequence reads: CASGLAGEETQYF. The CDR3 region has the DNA TGCGCCAGCGGACTAGCGGGGGAAGAGACCCAGTACTTC.

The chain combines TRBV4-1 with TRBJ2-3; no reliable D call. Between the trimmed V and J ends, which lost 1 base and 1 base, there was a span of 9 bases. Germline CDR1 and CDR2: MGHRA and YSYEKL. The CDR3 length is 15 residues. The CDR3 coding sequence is TGCGCCAGCAGCCAAGTGGGCAGCCGCACAGATACGCAGTATTTT. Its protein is CASSQVGSRTDTQYF.

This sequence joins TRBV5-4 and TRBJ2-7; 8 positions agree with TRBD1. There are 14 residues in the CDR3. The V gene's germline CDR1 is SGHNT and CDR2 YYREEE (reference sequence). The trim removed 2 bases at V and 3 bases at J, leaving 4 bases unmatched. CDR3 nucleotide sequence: TGTGCCAGCAGCTTAGACAGGGGAGGCTACGAGCAGTACTTC. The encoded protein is CASSLDRGGYEQYF.

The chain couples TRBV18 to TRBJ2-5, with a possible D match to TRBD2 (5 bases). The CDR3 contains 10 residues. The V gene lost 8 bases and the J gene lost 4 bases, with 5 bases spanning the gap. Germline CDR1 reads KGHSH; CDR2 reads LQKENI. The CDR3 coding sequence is TGTGCCAGCGGAGGAGAGACCCAGTACTTC. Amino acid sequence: CASGGETQYF.

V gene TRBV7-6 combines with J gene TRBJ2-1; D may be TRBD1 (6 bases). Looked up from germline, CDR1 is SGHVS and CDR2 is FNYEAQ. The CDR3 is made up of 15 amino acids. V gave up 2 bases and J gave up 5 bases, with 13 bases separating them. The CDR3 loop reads CASSLIGQGNNEQFF. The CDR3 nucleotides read TGTGCCAGCAGCTTAATAGGTCAGGGGAACAATGAGCAGTTCTTC.

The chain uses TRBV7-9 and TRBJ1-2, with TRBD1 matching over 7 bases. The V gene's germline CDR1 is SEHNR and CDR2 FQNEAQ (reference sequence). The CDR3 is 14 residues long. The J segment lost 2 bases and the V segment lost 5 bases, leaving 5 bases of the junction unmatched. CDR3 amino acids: CASSLDRVNYGYTF. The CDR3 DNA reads TGTGCCAGCAGCCTAGACAGGGTGAACTATGGCTACACCTTC.

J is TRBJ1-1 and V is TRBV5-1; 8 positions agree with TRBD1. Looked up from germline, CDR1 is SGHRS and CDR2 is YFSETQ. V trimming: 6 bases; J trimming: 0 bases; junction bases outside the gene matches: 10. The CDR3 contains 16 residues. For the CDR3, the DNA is TGCGCCAGCACCCGAACAGGGGGAGGGATGAACACTGAAGCTTTCTTT. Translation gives CASTRTGGGMNTEAFF.

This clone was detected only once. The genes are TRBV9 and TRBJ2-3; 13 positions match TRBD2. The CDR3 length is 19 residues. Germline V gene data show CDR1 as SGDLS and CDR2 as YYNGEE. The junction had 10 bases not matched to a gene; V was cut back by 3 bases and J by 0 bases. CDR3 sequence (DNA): TGTGCCAGCAGCGCACCGACTAGCGGGGGGACAACTAGCACAGATACGCAGTATTTT. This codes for CASSAPTSGGTTSTDTQYF.

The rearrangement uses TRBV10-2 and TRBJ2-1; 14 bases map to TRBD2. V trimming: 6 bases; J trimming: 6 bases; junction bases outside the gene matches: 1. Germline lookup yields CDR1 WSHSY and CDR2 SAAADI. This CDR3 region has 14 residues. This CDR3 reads CASRGLAGGNEQFF. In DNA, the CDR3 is TGCGCCAGCAGAGGACTAGCGGGAGGCAATGAGCAGTTCTTC.

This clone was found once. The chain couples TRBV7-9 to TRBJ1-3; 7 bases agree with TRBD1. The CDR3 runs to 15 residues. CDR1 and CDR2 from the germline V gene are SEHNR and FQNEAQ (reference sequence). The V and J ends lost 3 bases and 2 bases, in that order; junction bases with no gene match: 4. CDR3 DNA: TGTGCCAGCAGCTTTCTTACAGGGGCTGGAAACACCATATATTTT. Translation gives CASSFLTGAGNTIYF.